This T cell receptor (beta chain) was recovered during a study of OX40 agonist ivuxolimab in advanced cancers. This clone was counted a single time. Germline V gene data show CDR1 as MNHEY and CDR2 as SMNVEV (reference sequence). The length of the CDR3 is 18 residues. V was cut by 2 bases and J by 1 base, with 20 bases left in between. Sequencing was performed with immunoSEQ multiplex PCR; in TCRdb, only in-frame clones are kept and a portion is missing. The data show approximately 40,000 clones, around 83% seen once. This TCR derives from an adult with an advanced solid tumor such as melanoma, head and neck, liver or kidney cancer. V and J are TRBV27 and TRBJ1-1; tentative D call: TRBD1 (5 bases). Sequences were derived from CD4+ or CD8+ T cells sorted from blood, sampled in a trial of the OX40 agonist ivuxolimab. CDR3 DNA: TGTGCCAGCAGTTTAGGCCGGGGGTGGGGGAAAGAGAACACTGAAGCTTTCTTT. Protein sequence: CASSLGRGWGKENTEAFF.